A single sample gave rise to the 6 T cell receptor beta chains below, sequenced in a study of molecular identifiers for immune sequencing clone quantification listed by TCRdb under 2018. The library was made by PCR. For sequencing, an Illumina HiSeq 4000 was employed. TCRdb cleaned the public reads at Q25 with fastp, built clones with MiXCR and kept in-frame beta chains. Rows merge per CDR3 protein into single entries with the most common DNA and genes. The sample contains about 640,000 distinct CDR3 sequences, 20% of them found a single time. Roughly 0.85% of the sample comes from the top ten. The material sequenced was naive CD8+ T cells from blood, with Jurkat cell RNA spiked in. The cell subset or site label corresponds to: FACS-sorted CD8+CD4-CCR7+CD45RA+ naive T cells. The receptors were sampled from a human donor in good health. Some libraries in this study had Jurkat cell RNA spiked in.

This clonotype came up many times. The genes are TRBV13 and TRBJ2-5; 10 bases line up with TRBD1. The germline CDR1 and CDR2 sequences are PRHDT and FYEKMQ (reference sequence). This CDR3 spans 14 amino acids. Trimming cost V 4 bases and J 7 bases; bases outside gene matches: 6. CDR3 sequence (DNA): TGTGCCAGCAGCTCATACCGGGACAGGGGGACCCAGTACTTC. Its translation is CASSSYRDRGTQYF.

This clonotype was observed at least ten times. This chain connects TRBV4-3 to TRBJ1-4; 10 bases are a match to TRBD1. Germline values: CDR1 LGHNA, CDR2 YSLEER. Trimming took 0 bases from V and 7 from J; bases not matched to a gene: 8. The CDR3 length is 17 residues. Here the CDR3 reads CASSQDALTGGFEKLFF. CDR3 in DNA: TGCGCCAGCAGCCAAGATGCCTTGACAGGGGGCTTTGAAAAACTGTTTTTT.

This chain links TRBV5-6 with TRBJ2-5; 7 bases align to TRBD2. V trimming: 2 bases; J trimming: 5 bases; junction bases outside the gene matches: 9. This CDR3 spans 15 amino acids. CDR1 and CDR2 from the germline V gene are SGHDT and YYEEEE. The CDR3 DNA reads TGTGCCAGCAGCTTTGCTCCTAGCGGTAGCGAGACCCAGTACTTC. It encodes CASSFAPSGSETQYF.

In its sample, this clonotype was seen many times. The rearrangement joins TRBV7-9 to TRBJ2-7; 10 bases agree with TRBD1. Trimming cost V 4 bases and J 7 bases; bases outside gene matches: 7. This CDR3 comprises 14 residues. The germline gives CDR1 SEHNR, CDR2 FQNEAQ (reference sequence). The CDR3 loop reads CASSSWTGGREQYF. CDR3 sequence (DNA): TGTGCCAGCAGCTCTTGGACAGGGGGGAGGGAGCAGTACTTC.

This clonotype was picked up many times. The chain combines TRBV27 with TRBJ1-2; the D gene is possibly TRBD1 (6 bases). Trimming cost V 2 bases and J 4 bases, with 11 bases left between them. The germline CDR1 and CDR2 sequences are MNHEY and SMNVEV (reference sequence). The CDR3 is 14 amino acids. Written as DNA, the CDR3 is TGTGCCAGCAGTTTAATGGGGGGGCTCTATGGCTACACCTTC. Protein sequence: CASSLMGGLYGYTF.

At least ten counts were recorded for this clonotype. CDR3 sequence (DNA): TGCGCCAGCAGCCAAGCGTCGGACACCTCCTACGAGCAGTACTTC. Its protein product is CASSQASDTSYEQYF. The chain links TRBV4-1 to TRBJ2-7; D might be TRBD1 (5 bases). V dropped 1 base and J dropped 0 bases, with 10 bases sitting between them. Germline V CDR1 and CDR2: MGHRA, YSYEKL. The CDR3 is 15 residues long.